These 5 T cell receptor beta chains share one sample of origin, sequenced in a study of graft-versus-host responses after intestinal transplantation. Clones were read by immunoSEQ multiplex PCR, and TCRdb kept only the in-frame ones, dropping some. The sample consists of around 37,000 clones, 75% to 90% of them appearing once. This material consisted of PBMCs, taken roughly 34 months after transplant. The receptors were sampled from a human patient who received an intestinal transplant, so some T cells may come from the graft donor.

V and J are TRBV28 and TRBJ1-4; D possibly corresponds to TRBD1 (5 bases). Trimming cost V 4 bases and J 3 bases, with 18 bases left between them. CDR1 and CDR2 (germline): MDHEN, SYDVKM. The CDR3 spans 17 residues. The CDR3 spells CASSSIVRGEANEKLFF. DNA for the CDR3: TGTGCCAGCAGTTCCATAGTGAGGGGCGAGGCTAATGAAAAACTGTTTTTT.

V gene TRBV7-9 combines with J gene TRBJ1-2, with a weak D call TRBD1 (5 bases). Between the trimmed V and J ends, which lost 5 bases and 3 bases, there was a span of 13 bases. This CDR3 contains 14 residues. Germline loops: CDR1 SEHNR, CDR2 FQNEAQ (reference sequence). The CDR3 protein is CASSRSGRYYGYTF. The CDR3 bases are TGTGCCAGCAGCCGATCGGGACGGTACTATGGCTACACCTTC.

The genes are TRBV7-9 and TRBJ1-1, with 8 bases that match TRBD1. Trimming removed 3 bases from V and 4 bases from J; junction bases left unmatched: 4. The CDR3 totals 14 residues. Germline values: CDR1 SEHNR, CDR2 FQNEAQ (reference sequence). The CDR3 here is CASSFTDRGTEAFF. The CDR3 DNA reads TGTGCCAGCAGCTTTACCGACAGGGGCACTGAAGCTTTCTTT.

In its sample, this clone ranks as medium-sized. The J gene is TRBJ2-5, the V gene TRBV2; TRBD2 matches at 13 bases. Germline CDR1 SNHLY, CDR2 FYNNEI. V lost 3 bases and J lost 2; bases outside the gene matches: 3. The CDR3 contains 16 residues. Written as DNA, the CDR3 is TGTGCCAGCAGTGACGTACTAGCGGGGGGGCAAGAGACCCAGTACTTC. Its protein is CASSDVLAGGQETQYF.

J is TRBJ1-6 and V is TRBV30; a weak D match, TRBD1 (6 bases). Trimming cost V 4 bases and J 10 bases, with 17 bases left between them. Germline values: CDR1 GTSNPN, CDR2 SVGIG (reference sequence). The CDR3 totals 14 residues. For the CDR3, the DNA is TGTGCCTGGATGCATGGACAGACCGCCTCACCCCTCCACTTT. This codes for CAWMHGQTASPLHF.